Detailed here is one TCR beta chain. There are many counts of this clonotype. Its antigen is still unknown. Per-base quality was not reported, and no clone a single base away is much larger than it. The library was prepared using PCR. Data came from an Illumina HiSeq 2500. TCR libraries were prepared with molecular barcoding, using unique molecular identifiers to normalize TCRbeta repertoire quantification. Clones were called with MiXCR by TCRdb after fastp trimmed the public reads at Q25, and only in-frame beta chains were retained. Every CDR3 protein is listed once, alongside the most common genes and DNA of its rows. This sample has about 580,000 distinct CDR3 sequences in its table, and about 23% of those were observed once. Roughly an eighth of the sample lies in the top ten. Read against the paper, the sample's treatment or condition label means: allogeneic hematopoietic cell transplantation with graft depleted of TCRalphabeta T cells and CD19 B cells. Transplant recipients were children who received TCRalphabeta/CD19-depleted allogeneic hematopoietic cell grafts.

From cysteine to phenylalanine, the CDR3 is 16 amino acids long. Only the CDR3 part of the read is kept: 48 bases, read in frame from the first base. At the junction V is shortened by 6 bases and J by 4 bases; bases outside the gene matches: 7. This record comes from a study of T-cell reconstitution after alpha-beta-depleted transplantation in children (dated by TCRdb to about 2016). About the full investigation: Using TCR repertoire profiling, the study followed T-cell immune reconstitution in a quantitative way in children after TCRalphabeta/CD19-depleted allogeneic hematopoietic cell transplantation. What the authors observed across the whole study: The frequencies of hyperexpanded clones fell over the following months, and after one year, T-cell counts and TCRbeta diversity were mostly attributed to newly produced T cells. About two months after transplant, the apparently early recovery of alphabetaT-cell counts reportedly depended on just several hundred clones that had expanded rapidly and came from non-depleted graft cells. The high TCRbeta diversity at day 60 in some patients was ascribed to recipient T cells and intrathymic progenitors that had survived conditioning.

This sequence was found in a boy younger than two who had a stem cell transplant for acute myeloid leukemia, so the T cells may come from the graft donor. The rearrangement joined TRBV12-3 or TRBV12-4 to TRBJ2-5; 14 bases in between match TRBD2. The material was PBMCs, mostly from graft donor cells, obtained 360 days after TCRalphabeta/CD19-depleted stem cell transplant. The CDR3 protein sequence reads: CASRPRLAGGRETQYF. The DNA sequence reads TGTGCCAGCAGACCGCGACTAGCGGGGGGGCGAGAGACCCAGTACTTC.